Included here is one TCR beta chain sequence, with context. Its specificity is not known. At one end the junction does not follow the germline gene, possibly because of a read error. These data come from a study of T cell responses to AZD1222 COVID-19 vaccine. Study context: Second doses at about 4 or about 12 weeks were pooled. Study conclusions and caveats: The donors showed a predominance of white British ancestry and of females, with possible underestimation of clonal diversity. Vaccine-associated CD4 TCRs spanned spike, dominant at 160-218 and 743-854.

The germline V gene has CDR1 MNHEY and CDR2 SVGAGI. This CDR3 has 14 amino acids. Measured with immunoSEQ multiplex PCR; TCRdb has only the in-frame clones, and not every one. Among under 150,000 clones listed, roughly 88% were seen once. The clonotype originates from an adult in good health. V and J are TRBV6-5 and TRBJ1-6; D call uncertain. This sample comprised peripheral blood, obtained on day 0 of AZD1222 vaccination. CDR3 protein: CASSPGWDNSPLHF. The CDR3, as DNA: TGTGCCAGCAGCCCCGGATGGGATAACTCACCCCTCCACTTT.